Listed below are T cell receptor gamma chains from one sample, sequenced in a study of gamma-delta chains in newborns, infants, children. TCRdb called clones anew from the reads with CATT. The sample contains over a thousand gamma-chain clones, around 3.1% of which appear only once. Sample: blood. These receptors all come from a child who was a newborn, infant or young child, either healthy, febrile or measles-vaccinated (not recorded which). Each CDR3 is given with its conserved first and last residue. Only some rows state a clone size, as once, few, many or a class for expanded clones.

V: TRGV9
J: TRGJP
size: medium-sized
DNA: TGTGCCTTGTGGGAGATAACTGAGTTGGGCAAAAAAATCAAGGTATTT
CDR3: CALWEITELGKKIKVF

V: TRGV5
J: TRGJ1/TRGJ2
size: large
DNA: TGTGCCACCTGGGACAGGCACGGGAAACTCTTT
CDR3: CATWDRHGKLF

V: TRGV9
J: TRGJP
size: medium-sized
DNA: TGTGCCTTGTGGGAGAGAAATGTCCAAGAGTTGGGCAAAAAAATCAAGGTATTT
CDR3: CALWERNVQELGKKIKVF

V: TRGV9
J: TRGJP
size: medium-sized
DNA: TGTGCCTTGTGGGAGGTGCATTGGGAGTTGGGCAAAAAAATCAAGGTATTT
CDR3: CALWEVHWELGKKIKVF

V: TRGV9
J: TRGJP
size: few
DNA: TGTGCCTTGTGGGAGGTTCGGAAGTTGGGCAAAAAAATCAAGGTATTT
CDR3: CALWEVRKLGKKIKVF

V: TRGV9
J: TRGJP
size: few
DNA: TGTGCCTTGTGGGCCTATGAGTTGGGCAAAAAAATCAAGGTATTT
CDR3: CALWAYELGKKIKVF

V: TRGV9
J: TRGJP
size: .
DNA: TGTGCCTTGTGGGAGGTGATGGGGCAAGAGTTGGGCGAAAAAATCAAGGTATTT
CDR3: CALWEVMGQELGEKIKVF

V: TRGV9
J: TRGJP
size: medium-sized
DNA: TGTGCCTTGTGGGAGGTAGGGGAGTTGGGCAAAAAAATCAAGGTATTT
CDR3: CALWEVGELGKKIKVF

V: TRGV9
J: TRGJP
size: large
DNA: TGTGCCTTGTGGGAGGTGTTGTTGGGCAAAAAAATCAAGGTATTT
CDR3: CALWEVLLGKKIKVF

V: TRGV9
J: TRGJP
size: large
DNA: TGTGCCTTGTGGGAGGTCGTGTTGGGCAAAAAAATCAAGGTATTT
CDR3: CALWEVVLGKKIKVF

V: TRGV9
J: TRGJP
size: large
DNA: TGTGCCTTGTGGGACGAACAAGAGTTGGGCAAAAAAATCAAGGTATTT
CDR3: CALWDEQELGKKIKVF

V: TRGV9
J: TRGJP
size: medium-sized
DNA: TGTGCCTTGTGGGAGGTGCGGGGACAAGAGTTGGGCAAAAAAATCAAGGTATTT
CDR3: CALWEVRGQELGKKIKVF

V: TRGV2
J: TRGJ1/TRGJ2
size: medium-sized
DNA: TGTGCCACCTGGGACGGGCCCTTTCGGTATAAGAAACTCTTT
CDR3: CATWDGPFRYKKLF

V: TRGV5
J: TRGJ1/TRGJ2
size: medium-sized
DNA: TGTGCCACCTGGGACAAGTATTATAAGAAACTCTTT
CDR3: CATWDKYYKKLF

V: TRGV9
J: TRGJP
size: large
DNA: TGTGCCTTGTGGGAGGTCGGAGAGTTGGGCAAAAAAATCAAGGTATTT
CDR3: CALWEVGELGKKIKVF

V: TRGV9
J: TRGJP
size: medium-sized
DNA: TGTGCCTTGTGGGAGGCCTCTTTGGGCAAAAAAATCAAGGTATTT
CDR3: CALWEASLGKKIKVF

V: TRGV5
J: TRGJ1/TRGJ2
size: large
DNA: TGTGCCACCTGGGACAGGCCTCTGAATTATTATAAGAAACTCTTT
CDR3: CATWDRPLNYYKKLF

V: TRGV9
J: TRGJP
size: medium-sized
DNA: TGTGCCTTGTGGGAGGTGCTGAAGTTGGGCAAAAAAATCAAGGTATTT
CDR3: CALWEVLKLGKKIKVF

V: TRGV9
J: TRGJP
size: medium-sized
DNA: TGTGCCTTGTGGGAGGAGCGTGAGTTGGGCAAAAAAATCAAGGTATTT
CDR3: CALWEERELGKKIKVF

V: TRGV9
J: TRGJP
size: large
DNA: TGTGCCTTGTGGGAGGTTCCTGAGTTGGGCAAAAAAATCAAGGTATTT
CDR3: CALWEVPELGKKIKVF

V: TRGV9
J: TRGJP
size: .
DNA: TGTACCTTGTGGGAGGTGCATCTGGGCAAAAAAATCAAGGTATTT
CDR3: CTLWEVHLGKKIKVF

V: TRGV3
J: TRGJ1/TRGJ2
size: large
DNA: TGTGCCACCTGGGACAGGAATTATTATAAGAAACTCTTT
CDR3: CATWDRNYYKKLF

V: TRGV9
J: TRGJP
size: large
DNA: TGTGCCTTGTGGGAGGTGAGGGAGTTGGGCAAAAAAATCAAGGTATTT
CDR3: CALWEVRELGKKIKVF

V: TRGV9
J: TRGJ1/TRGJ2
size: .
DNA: TGTGCCTTGTGGGAGCAAGAGGTGAGCGAAGAGATAAAGGTCTTT
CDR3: CALWEQEVSEEIKVF

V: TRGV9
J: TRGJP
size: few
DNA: TGTGCCTTGTGGGAGGTTAGTGAGTTGGGCAGAAAAATCAAGGTATTT
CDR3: CALWEVSELGRKIKVF

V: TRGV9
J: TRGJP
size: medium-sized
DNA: TGTGCCTTGTGGGAGGTTGAGGAGTTGGGCAAAAAAATCAAGGTATTT
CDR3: CALWEVEELGKKIKVF

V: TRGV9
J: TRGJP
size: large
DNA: TGTGCCTTGTGGGAGGTGGGGGAGTTGGGCAAAAAAATCAAGGTATTT
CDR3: CALWEVGELGKKIKVF

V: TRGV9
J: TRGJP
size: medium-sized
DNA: TGTGCCTTGTGGGATAGAGAGTTGGGCAAAAAAATCAAGGTATTT
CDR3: CALWDRELGKKIKVF

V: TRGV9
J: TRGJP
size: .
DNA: TGTGCCTTGTGGGAGTATGAGTTGGGCAAAAAAATCAAGGTATTT
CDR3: CALWEYELGKKIKVF

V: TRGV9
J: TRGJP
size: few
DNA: TGTGCCTTGCGGGAGGTGTTGGGAGAGTTGGGCAAAAAAATCAAGGTATTT
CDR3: CALREVLGELGKKIKVF

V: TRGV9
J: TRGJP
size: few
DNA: TGTGCCTTGTGGGAGGTGCTAGGTGGTTTGGGCAAAAAAATCAAGGTATTT
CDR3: CALWEVLGGLGKKIKVF

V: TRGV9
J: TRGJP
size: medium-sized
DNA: TGTGCCTTGTGGTTGGGCAAAAAAATCAAGGTATTT
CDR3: CALWLGKKIKVF

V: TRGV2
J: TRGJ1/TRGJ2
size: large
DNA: TGTGCCACCTGGGACGGGAGGGATAAGAAACTCTTT
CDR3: CATWDGRDKKLF

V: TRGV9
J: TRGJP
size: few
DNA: TGTGCCTTGTGGGAGGCTTCACAAGAGTTGGGCAAAAAAATCGAGGTATTT
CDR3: CALWEASQELGKKIEVF

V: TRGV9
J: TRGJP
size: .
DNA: TGTGCCTTGTGGGAGGTGATTGGGTTGGGCAAAAAAATCAAGGTATTC
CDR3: CALWEVIGLGKKIKVF

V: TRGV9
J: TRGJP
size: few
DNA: TGTGCCTTGTGGGATCCTCGGGAGTTGGGCAAAAAAATCAAGTTATTT
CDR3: CALWDPRELGKKIKLF

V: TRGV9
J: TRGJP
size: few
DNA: TGTGCCTTGTGGGAAAGGGGTGAGTTGGGCAAAAAAATCAAGGTATTT
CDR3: CALWERGELGKKIKVF

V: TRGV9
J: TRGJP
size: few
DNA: TGTGCCTTGCGGGCTCAAGAGTTGGGCAAAAAAATCAAGGTATTT
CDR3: CALRAQELGKKIKVF

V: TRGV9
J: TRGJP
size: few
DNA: TGTGCCTTGTGGGAGGTGCCCGGGGAGTTGGGCAAAAAAATCAAGGTATTT
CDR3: CALWEVPGELGKKIKVF

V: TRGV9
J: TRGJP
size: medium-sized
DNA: TGTGCCTTGTGGGACCTCCAAGAGTTGGGCAAAAAAATCAAGGTATTT
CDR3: CALWDLQELGKKIKVF